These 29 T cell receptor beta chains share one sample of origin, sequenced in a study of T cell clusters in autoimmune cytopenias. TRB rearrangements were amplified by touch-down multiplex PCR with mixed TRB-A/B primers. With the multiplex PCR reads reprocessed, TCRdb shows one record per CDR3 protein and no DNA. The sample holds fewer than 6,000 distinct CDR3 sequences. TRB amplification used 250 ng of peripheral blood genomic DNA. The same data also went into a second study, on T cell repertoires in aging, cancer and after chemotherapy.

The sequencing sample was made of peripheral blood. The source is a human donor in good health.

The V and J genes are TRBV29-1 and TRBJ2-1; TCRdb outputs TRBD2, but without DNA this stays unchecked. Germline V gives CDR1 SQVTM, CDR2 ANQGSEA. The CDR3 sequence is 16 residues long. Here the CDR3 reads CSVLLAGHLSYNEQFF.

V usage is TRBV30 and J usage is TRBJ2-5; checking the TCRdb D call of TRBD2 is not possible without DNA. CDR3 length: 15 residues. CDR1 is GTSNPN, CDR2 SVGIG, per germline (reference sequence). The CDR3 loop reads CAWGGLAGGYNEQFF.

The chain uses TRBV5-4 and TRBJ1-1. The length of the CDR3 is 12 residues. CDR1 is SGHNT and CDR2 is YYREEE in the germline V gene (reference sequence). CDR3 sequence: CASSRTNTEAFF.

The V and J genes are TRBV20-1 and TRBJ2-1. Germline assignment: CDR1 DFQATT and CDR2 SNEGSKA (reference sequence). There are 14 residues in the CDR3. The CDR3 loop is CSARDLSSYNEQFF.

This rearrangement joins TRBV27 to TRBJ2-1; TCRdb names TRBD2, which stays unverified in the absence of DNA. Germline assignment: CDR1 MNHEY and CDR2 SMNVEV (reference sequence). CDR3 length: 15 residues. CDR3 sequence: CACSLSGRAYNEQFF.

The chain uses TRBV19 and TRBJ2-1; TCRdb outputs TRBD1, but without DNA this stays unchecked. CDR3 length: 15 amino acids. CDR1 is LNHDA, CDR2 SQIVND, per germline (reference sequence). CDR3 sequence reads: CASNPGAPSYNEQFF.

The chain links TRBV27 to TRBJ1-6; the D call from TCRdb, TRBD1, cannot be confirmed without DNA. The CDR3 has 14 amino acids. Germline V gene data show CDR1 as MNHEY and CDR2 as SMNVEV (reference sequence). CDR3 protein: CASSLNRGNSPLHF.

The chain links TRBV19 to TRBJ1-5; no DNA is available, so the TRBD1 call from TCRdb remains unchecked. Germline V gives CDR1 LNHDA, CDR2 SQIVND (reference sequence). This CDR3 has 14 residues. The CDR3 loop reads CASKGTGRFQPQHF.

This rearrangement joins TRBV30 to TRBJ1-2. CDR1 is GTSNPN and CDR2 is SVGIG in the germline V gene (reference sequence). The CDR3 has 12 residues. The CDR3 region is CAWSLQIYGYTF.

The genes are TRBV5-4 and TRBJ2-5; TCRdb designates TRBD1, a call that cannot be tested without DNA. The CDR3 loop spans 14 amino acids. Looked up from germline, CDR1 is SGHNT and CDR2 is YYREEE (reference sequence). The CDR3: CASSLGHSLETQYF.

CDR3 protein: CACQTETTGELFF. The V and J genes are TRBV24-1 and TRBJ2-2; as DNA is missing, the TRBD1 call by TCRdb cannot be tested. CDR3 length: 13 amino acids. Looked up from germline, CDR1 is KGHDR and CDR2 is SFDVKD.

The CDR3 here is CASSSTLNQPQHF. The chain uses TRBV6-6 and TRBJ1-5. The germline V gene has CDR1 MNHNY and CDR2 SVGAGI (reference sequence). This CDR3 is built from 13 residues.

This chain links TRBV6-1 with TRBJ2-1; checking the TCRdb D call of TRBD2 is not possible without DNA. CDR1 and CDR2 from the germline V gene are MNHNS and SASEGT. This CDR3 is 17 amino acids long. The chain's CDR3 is CASSKDRGLAGRNEQFF.

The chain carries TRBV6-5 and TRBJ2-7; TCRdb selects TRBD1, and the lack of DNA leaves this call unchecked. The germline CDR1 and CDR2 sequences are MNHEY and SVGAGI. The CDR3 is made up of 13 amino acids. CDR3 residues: CASSYGAESEQYF.

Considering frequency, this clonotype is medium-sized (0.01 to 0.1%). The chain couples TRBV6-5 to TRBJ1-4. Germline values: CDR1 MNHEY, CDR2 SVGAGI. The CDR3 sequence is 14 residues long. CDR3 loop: CASSYVGTGEKLFF.

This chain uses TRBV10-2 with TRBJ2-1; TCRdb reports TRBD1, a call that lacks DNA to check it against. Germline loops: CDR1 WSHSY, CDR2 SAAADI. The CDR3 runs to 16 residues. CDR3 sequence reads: CATREAGVPPFNEQFF.

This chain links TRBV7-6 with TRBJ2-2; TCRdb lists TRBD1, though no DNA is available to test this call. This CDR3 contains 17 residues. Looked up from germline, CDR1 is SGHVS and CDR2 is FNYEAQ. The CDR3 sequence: CASILASGPTRTGELFF. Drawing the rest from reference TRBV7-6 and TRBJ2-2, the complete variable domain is GAGVSQSPRYKVTKRGQDVALRCDPISGHVSLYWYRQALGQGPEFLTYFNYEAQQDKSGLPNDRFSAERPEGSISTLTIQRTEQRDSAMYRCASILASGPTRTGELFFGEGSRLTVL.

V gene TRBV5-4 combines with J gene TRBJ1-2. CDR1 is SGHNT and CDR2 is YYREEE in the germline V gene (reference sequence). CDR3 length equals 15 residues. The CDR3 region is CASSPRSDPYYGYTF. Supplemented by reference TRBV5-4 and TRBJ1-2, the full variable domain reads ETGVTQSPTHLIKTRGQQVTLRCSSQSGHNTVSWYQQALGQGPQFIFQYYREEENGRGNFPPRFSGLQFPNYSSELNVNALELDDSALYLCASSPRSDPYYGYTFGSGTRLTVV.

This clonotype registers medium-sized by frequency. CDR3 protein: CASSSGQGSYNEQFF. The chain uses TRBV18 and TRBJ2-1; there is no DNA to check the TCRdb D call of TRBD1. The CDR3 covers 15 residues. CDR1 and CDR2 (germline): KGHSH, LQKENI.

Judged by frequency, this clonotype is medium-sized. The CDR3 sequence: CASSQMVGETQYF. The chain joins TRBV6-5 to TRBJ2-5. This CDR3 has 13 residues. The germline V gene encodes CDR1 MNHEY and CDR2 SVGAGI.

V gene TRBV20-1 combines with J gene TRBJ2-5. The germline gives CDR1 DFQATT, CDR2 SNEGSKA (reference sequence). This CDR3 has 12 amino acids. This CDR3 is CSARWLQETQYF.

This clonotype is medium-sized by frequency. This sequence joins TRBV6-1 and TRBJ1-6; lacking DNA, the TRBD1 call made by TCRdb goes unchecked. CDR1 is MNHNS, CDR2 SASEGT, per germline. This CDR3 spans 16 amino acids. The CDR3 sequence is CASSRDGQVGNSPLHF.

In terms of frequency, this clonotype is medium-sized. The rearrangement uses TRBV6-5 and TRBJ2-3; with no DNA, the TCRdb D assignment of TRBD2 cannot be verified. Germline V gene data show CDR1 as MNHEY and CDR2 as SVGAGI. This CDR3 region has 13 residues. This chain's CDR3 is CASRRQGTDTQYF.

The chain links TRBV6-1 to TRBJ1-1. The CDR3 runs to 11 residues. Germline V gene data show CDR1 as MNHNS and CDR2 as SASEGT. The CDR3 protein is CASSVTGRAFF.

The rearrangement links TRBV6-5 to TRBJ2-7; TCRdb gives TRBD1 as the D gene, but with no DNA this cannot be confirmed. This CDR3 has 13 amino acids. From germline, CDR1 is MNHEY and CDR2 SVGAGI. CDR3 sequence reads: CASRPGQGYEQYF.

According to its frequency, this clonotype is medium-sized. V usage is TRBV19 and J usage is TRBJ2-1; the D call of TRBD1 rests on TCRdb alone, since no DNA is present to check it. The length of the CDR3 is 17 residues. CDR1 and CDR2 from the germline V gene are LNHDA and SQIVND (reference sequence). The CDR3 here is CASSTTRQGSSYNEQFF.

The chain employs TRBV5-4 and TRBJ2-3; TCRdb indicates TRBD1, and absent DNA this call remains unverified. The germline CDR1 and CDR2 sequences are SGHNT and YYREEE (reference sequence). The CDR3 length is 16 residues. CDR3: CASSPPGATSTDTQYF.

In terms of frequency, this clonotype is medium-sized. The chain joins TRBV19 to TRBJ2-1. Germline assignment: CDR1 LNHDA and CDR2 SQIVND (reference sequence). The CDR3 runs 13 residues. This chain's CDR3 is CASSIGLASEQFF.

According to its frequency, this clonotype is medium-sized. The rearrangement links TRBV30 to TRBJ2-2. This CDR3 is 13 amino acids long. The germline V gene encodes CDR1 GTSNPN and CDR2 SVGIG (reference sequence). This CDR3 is CAWGMGNTGELFF.